This TCR beta chain was sequenced in a study of blood T cell repertoires in COVID-19. Whole-study context: Researchers got acute and convalescent COVID-19 samples from the United States, Italy and Spain. Sample material is recorded as cDNA or gDNA derived from T cells, B-cell-depleted T cells, or PBMCs.

Methods used by the authors: Reference gene primer amplification in the assay estimated nucleated cell counts. Measured with immunoSEQ multiplex PCR; TCRdb has only the in-frame clones, and not every one. The V and J calls and the clone size are those of that table, but D and trimming were determined from the DNA. The sample carries approximately 270,000 clones, approximately 90% recorded once. The V gene end was trimmed by 5 bases and the J gene end by 9 bases; junction bases not matched to a gene: 6. CDR1 is LNHDA, CDR2 SQIVND, per germline (reference sequence). This CDR3 has 15 amino acids. The gene calls are TRBV19 and TRBJ2-1, with 14 bases fitting TRBD2. The sample consisted of peripheral blood. The receptor was derived from a man aged 25-45 years with acute or convalescent COVID-19. The chain's CDR3 is CASSWTSGGNGEQFF. The CDR3, as DNA: TGTGCCAGTAGTTGGACTAGCGGGGGGAATGGTGAGCAGTTCTTC. The full variable domain, completed using reference TRBV19 and TRBJ2-1, is DGGITQSPKYLFRKEGQNVTLSCEQNLNHDAMYWYRQDPGQGLRLIYYSQIVNDFQKGDIAEGYSVSREKKESFPLTVTSAQKNPTAFYLCASSWTSGGNGEQFFGPGTRLTVL.